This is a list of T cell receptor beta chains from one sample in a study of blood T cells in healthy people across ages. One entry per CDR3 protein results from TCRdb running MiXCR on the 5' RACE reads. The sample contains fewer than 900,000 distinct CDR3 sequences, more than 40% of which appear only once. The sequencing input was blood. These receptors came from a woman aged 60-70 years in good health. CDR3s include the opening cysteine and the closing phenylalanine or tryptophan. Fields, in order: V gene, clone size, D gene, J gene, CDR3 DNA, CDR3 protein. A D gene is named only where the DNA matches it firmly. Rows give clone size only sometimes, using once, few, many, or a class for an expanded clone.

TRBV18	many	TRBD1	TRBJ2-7	TGTGCCAGCTCACTCTTAGGACAGGGGGCCTACGAGCAGTACTTC	CASSLLGQGAYEQYF
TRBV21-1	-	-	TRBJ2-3	TGTGCCAGCAGCAAATCGGCTAGCGGGAGGCCTAGCACAGATACGCAGTATTTT	CASSKSASGRPSTDTQYF
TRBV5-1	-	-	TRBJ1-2	TGCGCCAGCAGCTTGGCAGGGGATACCCCCTATGGCTACACCTTC	CASSLAGDTPYGYTF
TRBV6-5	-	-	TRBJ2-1	TGTGCCAGCAGTTACGGCGGGACCTCTTACAATGAGCAGTTCTTC	CASSYGGTSYNEQFF
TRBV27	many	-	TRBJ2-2	TGTGCCAGCAGTTTTGGCACCGGGGAGCTGTTTTTT	CASSFGTGELFF
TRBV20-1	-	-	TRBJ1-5	TGCAGTGCCCGGGCGGGGGCGGGCAATCAGCCCCAGCATTTT	CSARAGAGNQPQHF
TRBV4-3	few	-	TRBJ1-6	TGCGCCAGCAGCCAAGATGGGGGGGGCGCGGGCTATAATTCACCCCTCCACTTT	CASSQDGGGAGYNSPLHF
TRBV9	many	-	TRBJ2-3	TGTGCCAGCAGCGCCTATGGGACAGATACGCAGTATTTT	CASSAYGTDTQYF
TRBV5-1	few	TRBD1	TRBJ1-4	TGCGCCAGCAGCGAGGGGGCCGGGACGGAAGAAAAACTGTTTTTT	CASSEGAGTEEKLFF
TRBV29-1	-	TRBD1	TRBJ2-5	TGCAGCGCTGAAGCCGGTGCCTTGACAGGGGATCCGGCCCAGTACTTC	CSAEAGALTGDPAQYF
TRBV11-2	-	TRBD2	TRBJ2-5	TGTGCCAGCACTAGCGGGAGGAGGGAGACCCAGTACTTC	CASTSGRRETQYF
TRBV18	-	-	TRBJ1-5	TGTGCCAGCTCACCCTTCGACAGATCTGGGGGCAATCAGCCCCAGCATTTT	CASSPFDRSGGNQPQHF
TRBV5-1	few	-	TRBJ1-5	TGCGCCAGCAGCTTCACTTTCGGGAGGCAGGGCGGTCAGCCCCAGCATTTT	CASSFTFGRQGGQPQHF
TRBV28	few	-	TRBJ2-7	TGTGCCAGCAGAGGGGCTAGCGCGTCCTACGAGCAGTACTTC	CASRGASASYEQYF
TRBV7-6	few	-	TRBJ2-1	TGTGCCAGCAGCTTCATCCGGAGCGGGTATAACAATGAGCAGTTCTTC	CASSFIRSGYNNEQFF
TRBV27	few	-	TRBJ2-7	TGTGCCAGCAGTTTATACGGTGCTCGCTACGAGCAGTACTTC	CASSLYGARYEQYF
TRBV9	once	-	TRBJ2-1	TGTGCCAGCAGCGTAATATCCGGTAACAATGAGCAGTTCTTC	CASSVISGNNEQFF
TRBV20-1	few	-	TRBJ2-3	TGCAGTCCCGTCTTCGCAGGCACAGATACGCAGTATTTT	CSPVFAGTDTQYF
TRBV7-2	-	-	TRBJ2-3	TGTGCCAGCAGCTTAGTCGCAGGGGCTTCCGCAGATACGCAGTATTTT	CASSLVAGASADTQYF
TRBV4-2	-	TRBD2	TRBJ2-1	TGTGCCAGCAGCCAACAGCTAGCGGGAGCAGGAGAGACCCAGTTCTTC	CASSQQLAGAGETQFF
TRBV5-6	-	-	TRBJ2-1	TGTGCCAGCAGCTTGGCGTACGGACAGCTTGAGCAGTTCTTC	CASSLAYGQLEQFF
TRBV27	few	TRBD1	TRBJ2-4	TGTGCCAGCGGACCCGGGACAGTAGCCAAAAACATTCAGTACTTC	CASGPGTVAKNIQYF
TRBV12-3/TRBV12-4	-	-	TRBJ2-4	TGTGCCAGCAGTTTCCAGGGATACATTCAGTACTTC	CASSFQGYIQYF
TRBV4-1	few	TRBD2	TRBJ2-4	TGCGCCAGCAGCCAAGATAGTCTAGCGGGAAGGGGCAAAAACATTCAGTACTTC	CASSQDSLAGRGKNIQYF
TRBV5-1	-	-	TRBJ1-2	TGCGCCAGCAGCTCGCAACCACCAGGGCTAGCTAACTATGGCTACACCTTC	CASSSQPPGLANYGYTF
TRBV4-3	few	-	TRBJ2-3	TGCGCCAGCAGCCAAGATGTGGGGAGATATCCAGATACGCAGTATTTT	CASSQDVGRYPDTQYF
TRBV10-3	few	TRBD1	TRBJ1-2	TGTGCCATCAGAGCGGACAGGGTTGGAGGGGACTATGGCTACACCTTC	CAIRADRVGGDYGYTF
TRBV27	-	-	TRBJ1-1	TGTGCCAGCAACTCCCAAGGACAAACTGAAGCTTTCTTT	CASNSQGQTEAFF
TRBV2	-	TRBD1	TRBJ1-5	TGTGCCAACCTCAGGACAGGGGGGGGCAATCAGCCCCAGCATTTT	CANLRTGGGNQPQHF
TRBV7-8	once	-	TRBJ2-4	TGTGCCAGCAGCTTAAATCTACGGTCGGACATTCGGTACTTC	CASSLNLRSDIRYF
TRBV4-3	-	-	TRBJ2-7	TGCGCCAGCAGCCAAGATGAGGGAGCCTACGAGCAGTACTTC	CASSQDEGAYEQYF
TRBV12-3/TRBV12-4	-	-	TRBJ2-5	TGTGCCAGCAGCCCCCGGGAACCGATTCGTAATGAGCAGTACTTC	CASSPREPIRNEQYF
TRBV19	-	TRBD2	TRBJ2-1	TGTGCCAGTAGTCAACTAGCGGGGGTTAACAATGAGCAGTTCTTC	CASSQLAGVNNEQFF
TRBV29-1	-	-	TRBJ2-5	TGCAGCGTTGAAATAACTCTCCGGGAGACCCAGTACTTC	CSVEITLRETQYF
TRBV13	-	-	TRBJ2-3	TGTGCCAGCAGCTTGTCCAGGGTACAACCCACAGATACGCAGTATTTT	CASSLSRVQPTDTQYF
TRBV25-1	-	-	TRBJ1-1	TGTGCCAGCAGTGACCGCAAAGCTTTCTTT	CASSDRKAFF
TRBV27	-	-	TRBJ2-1	TGTGCCAGCACCGGGGCGTGGGAAAGCTCCTACAATGAGCAGTTCTTC	CASTGAWESSYNEQFF
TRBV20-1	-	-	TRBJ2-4	TGCAGTGCCCCAAAGGGTCAGGGGCTAGCCAAAAACATTCAGTACTTC	CSAPKGQGLAKNIQYF
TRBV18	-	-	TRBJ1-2	TGTGCCAGCTCACCAGACCAGGGGAAGTATGGCTACACCTTC	CASSPDQGKYGYTF
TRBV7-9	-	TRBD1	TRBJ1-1	TGTGCCAGCAGCTTAGTACACAGGGGGCTAACGGACACTGAAGCTTTCTTT	CASSLVHRGLTDTEAFF
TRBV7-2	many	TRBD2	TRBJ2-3	TGTGCCAGCAGCTACATGGCGGGAGTTACAGATACGCAGTATTTT	CASSYMAGVTDTQYF
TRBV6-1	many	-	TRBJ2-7	TGTGCCAGCCAGAAAGGGGAGAACTACGAGCAGTACTTC	CASQKGENYEQYF
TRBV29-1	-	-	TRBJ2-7	TGCAGCGTTGAAGATATTAGCGGTTTCGGGTACGAGCAGTACTTC	CSVEDISGFGYEQYF
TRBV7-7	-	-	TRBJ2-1	TGTGCCAGCAGCTTAGGGGGGCGGGGGCGTTACAATGAGCAGTTCTTC	CASSLGGRGRYNEQFF
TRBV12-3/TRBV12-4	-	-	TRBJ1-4	TGTGCCAGCAGTTTCCAGGGGCCGACCCTTGGTAAACTGTTTTTT	CASSFQGPTLGKLFF
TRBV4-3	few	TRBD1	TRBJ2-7	TGCGCCAGCAGCCAATCCCCGCAGGGACAGGGGACAAACGAGCAGTACTTC	CASSQSPQGQGTNEQYF
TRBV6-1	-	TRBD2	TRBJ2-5	TGTGCCAGCAGTTATGCTAGCGGAACTCAAGAGACCCAGTACTTC	CASSYASGTQETQYF
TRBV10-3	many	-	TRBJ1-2	TGTGCCATCAGTAACGGGGAAGGTGGCTACACCTTC	CAISNGEGGYTF
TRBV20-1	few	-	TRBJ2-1	TGCAGTGCTAGAGCGGGAGTCTACAATGAGCAGTTCTTC	CSARAGVYNEQFF
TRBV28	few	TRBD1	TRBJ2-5	TGTGCCAGCAGTCCGAACCCCGCGACAGGGGCTGGGGAGACCCAGTACTTC	CASSPNPATGAGETQYF
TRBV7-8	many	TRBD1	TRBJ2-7	TGTGCCAGCAGCTCACAGGGGCGGGAGCAGTACTTC	CASSSQGREQYF
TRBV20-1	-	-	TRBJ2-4	TGCAGTGTGAAGGGACAAGCCAAAAACATTCAGTACTTC	CSVKGQAKNIQYF
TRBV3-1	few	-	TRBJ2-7	TGTGCCAGCAGCTCCGCCGGGACGAGCGACGAGCAGTACTTC	CASSSAGTSDEQYF
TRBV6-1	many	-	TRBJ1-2	TGTGCCAGCAGCCTCGGGGTACCTAACTATGGCTACACCTTC	CASSLGVPNYGYTF